These 2 T cell receptor beta chains were all obtained from the same sample, sequenced in a study of human versus mouse CDR3 diversity and MHC coevolution. Using immunoSEQ multiplex PCR, the repertoire was profiled, and TCRdb retains in-frame clones only, with some absent. The data show roughly 80,000 clones, 93% seen once. The sequenced sample consisted of naive CD4+ T cells from blood. Subset specified: CD45RO-negative CD62L-positive naive CD4 T cells. These receptors originate from a person aged 25-75 years in good health.

Notes on this clone: Germline and junction disagree at one end, which may indicate a read error. The chain is built from TRBV19 and TRBJ1-1; D gene unclear. The CDR3 runs to 13 residues. CDR1 LNHDA and CDR2 SQIVND come from the germline V gene (reference sequence). CDR3 region: CASSIPPMTEASF. For the CDR3, the DNA is TGTGCCAGTAGTATCCCTCCTATGACTGAAGCTTCCTTT.

This sequence joins TRBV27 and TRBJ1-5, with TRBD1 matching 9 bases. This CDR3 contains 16 residues. Looked up from germline, CDR1 is MNHEY and CDR2 is SMNVEV (reference sequence). With 5 bases clipped from V and 2 bases from J, the junction kept 7 bases outside the gene matches. The CDR3 sequence is CASSPYRGPGNQPQHF. CDR3 coding DNA: TGTGCCAGCAGTCCGTACAGGGGGCCGGGCAATCAGCCCCAGCATTTT.